The entry that follows covers one TCR beta chain sequence. Its antigen remains unidentified. The sample originates from a study of CD8+ T cells in alopecia areata. Study overall: A 6-month off-drug phase came after tofacitinib, which had lasted 6 to 18 months. Study outcomes and limitations: The study found higher clonality in lesional than normal scalp, especially in alopecia totalis/universalis.

Treatment in this sample: oral pan-JAK inhibitor, 5-10 mg twice daily. Once RNA had been extracted, it was reverse transcribed into cDNA to act as the sequencing template. TCRdb's table, derived via immunoSEQ multiplex PCR, lists solely in-frame clones and lacks some. The sample lists 50,000 to 65,000 clones; more than 45% were seen once. The germline CDR1 and CDR2 sequences are SGHTA and FQGNSA. This CDR3 comprises 15 residues. V shed 3 bases and J 9 bases; nucleotides not matched to a gene: 10. This sample comprised CD8+ T cells sorted from blood, obtained at approximately week 36, from a patient treated with tofacitinib. The chain combines TRBV7-2 with TRBJ2-2; the match to TRBD1 covers 7 bases. This receptor was identified in a human donor with alopecia areata. The CDR3 DNA sequence: TGTGCCAGCAGCTTTTTCCCCGGACAGGTTTGGGAGCTGTTTTTT. Protein: CASSFFPGQVWELFF.